The 20 T cell receptor beta chains listed next were all sequenced from one sample in a study of a mutant IDH1 vaccine in newly diagnosed glioma. The repertoire was sequenced with immunoSEQ multiplex PCR; TCRdb's copy has only in-frame clones and lacks some. The sample contains about 62,000 clones, approximately 90% of which appear only once. No antigen has been identified for these receptors. Indicated time point: week 11, during vaccination. Vaccination used 300 ug of mutant IDH1 20-mer peptide per dose, with topical imiquimod. Source: PBMCs, taken from a glioma patient whose treatment included an IDH1 peptide vaccine. Receptors were obtained from a man aged 40-49 years with glioma.

The genes are TRBV14 and TRBJ2-3, with D possibly called TRBD1 or TRBD2 (6 bases each). Trimming shortened V by 0 bases and J by 3 bases, and 13 bases separated the two germline ends. Germline CDR1 reads SGHDN; CDR2 reads FVKESK. The CDR3 extends over 16 amino acids. The CDR3 sequence: CASSQELGGITDTQYF. Written as DNA, the CDR3 is TGTGCCAGCAGCCAAGAGTTGGGGGGCATAACAGATACGCAGTATTTT. Combining the CDR3 with reference TRBV14 and TRBJ2-3 gives the whole variable domain EAGVTQFPSHSVIEKGQTVTLRCDPISGHDNLYWYRRVMGKEIKFLLHFVKESKQDESGMPNNRFLAERTGGTYSTLKVQPAELEDSGVYFCASSQELGGITDTQYFGPGTRLTVL.

The V and J genes are TRBV28 and TRBJ1-4; 8 bases align to TRBD1. This CDR3 has 17 residues. The J segment lost 0 bases and the V segment lost 4 bases, leaving 7 bases of the junction unmatched. Per germline, CDR1 MDHEN and CDR2 SYDVKM. The CDR3 DNA follows: TGTGCCAGCAGTTCACAGGGGGTAGTGGCAACTAATGAAAAACTGTTTTTT. It translates to CASSSQGVVATNEKLFF.

J is TRBJ1-4 and V is TRBV4-1, with TRBD1 as a possible D gene (6 bases). CDR1 and CDR2 from the germline V gene are MGHRA and YSYEKL. The CDR3 runs 17 residues. With 0 bases removed from V and 6 bases from J, the gap between germline ends came to 17 bases. CDR3: CASSQDLGQLGHEKLFF. Written as DNA, the CDR3 is TGCGCCAGCAGCCAAGATCTGGGACAACTCGGTCATGAAAAACTGTTTTTT.

The V and J genes are TRBV7-2 and TRBJ2-5, with TRBD1 identical over 11 bases. CDR1 SGHTA and CDR2 FQGNSA come from the germline V gene. The CDR3 is made up of 14 amino acids. V lost 4 bases to trimming and J lost 9 bases; unmatched junction nucleotides: 7. CDR3 sequence reads: CASSYGQGARPQYF. For the CDR3, the DNA is TGTGCCAGCAGCTACGGACAGGGGGCAAGGCCCCAGTACTTC.

For the CDR3, the DNA is TGTGCCACCAGCAGAGTGCTAGCGGTATCCTACAATGAGCAGTTCTTC. It is translated as CATSRVLAVSYNEQFF. The chain joins TRBV15 to TRBJ2-1; 7 bases line up with TRBD2. The V gene's germline CDR1 is LNHNV and CDR2 YYDKDF (reference sequence). The V and J ends lost 1 base and 1 base, in that order; junction bases with no gene match: 4. The length of the CDR3 is 16 residues.

The chain recombines TRBV25-1 with TRBJ2-1; 9 positions match TRBD2. The CDR3 runs to 16 residues. V was clipped by 4 bases and J by 0 bases; unmatched bases: 4. CDR1 MGHDK and CDR2 SYGVNS come from the germline V gene. The CDR3 bases are TGTGCCAGCAGTGCCGGGACTAGCCCCTCCTACAATGAGCAGTTCTTC. Translating it yields CASSAGTSPSYNEQFF.

V usage is TRBV27 and J usage is TRBJ1-4; TRBD1 matches at 8 bases. With 5 bases clipped from V and 4 bases from J, the junction kept 3 bases outside the gene matches. This CDR3 is 14 amino acids long. Germline CDR1 is MNHEY and CDR2 is SMNVEV (reference sequence). Here the CDR3 reads CASSETGVNEKLFF. In DNA form, the CDR3 reads TGTGCCAGCAGTGAGACAGGGGTTAATGAAAAACTGTTTTTT.

V usage is TRBV4-3 and J usage is TRBJ2-7, with TRBD2 matching over 7 bases. In germline, CDR1 is LGHNA, CDR2 YSLEER. This CDR3 spans 16 amino acids. Trimming removed 3 bases from V and 2 bases from J; junction bases left unmatched: 10. Here the CDR3 reads CASSHDRASGAYEQYF. DNA of the CDR3: TGCGCCAGCAGCCACGATCGGGCTAGCGGAGCCTACGAGCAGTACTTC.

CDR3 sequence: CASSERGRENSPLHF. As DNA, the CDR3 is TGTGCCAGCAGTGAACGTGGGAGGGAGAATTCACCCCTCCACTTT. V is TRBV6-1 and J is TRBJ1-6; D gene unclear. The V gene's germline CDR1 is MNHNS and CDR2 SASEGT. This CDR3 has 15 amino acids. Trimming took 2 bases from V and 7 from J, leaving 12 bases between them.

This clone was counted once. The CDR3 nucleotides read TGTGCCAGCAGCCAATTAGGGGTGAACACTGAAGCTTTCTTT. Translated, it gives CASSQLGVNTEAFF. The chain carries TRBV16 and TRBJ1-1, with D tentatively TRBD1 (5 bases). V lost 1 base, J lost 0 bases, and 6 bases lay in between. Germline V CDR1 and CDR2: KGHSY, FQNENV. The CDR3 has 14 amino acids.

The chain carries TRBV5-1 and TRBJ2-6; D not resolved. The CDR3 sequence is 15 residues long. In germline, CDR1 is SGHRS, CDR2 YFSETQ. Trimming removed 3 bases from V and 0 bases from J, with 7 bases in between. CDR3 sequence reads: CASSSTSSGANVLTF. The DNA for the CDR3 is TGCGCCAGCAGCTCGACCAGCTCTGGGGCCAACGTCCTGACTTTC.

The chain employs TRBV5-4 and TRBJ2-1, with TRBD2 matching over 7 bases. With 5 bases clipped from V and 7 bases from J, the junction kept 15 bases outside the gene matches. Germline lookup yields CDR1 SGHNT and CDR2 YYREEE (reference sequence). CDR3 size: 16 residues. CDR3 in amino acids: CASRAGVIGFLNEQFF. The CDR3 nucleotides are TGTGCCAGCAGGGCGGGGGTGATAGGATTCCTGAATGAGCAGTTCTTC.

This chain uses TRBV6-5 with TRBJ2-7; maybe TRBD1 (5 bases). V lost 0 bases and J lost 2, with 8 bases in between. Per germline, CDR1 MNHEY and CDR2 SVGAGI. This CDR3 is 14 amino acids long. CDR3 loop: CASSYSQGPYEQYF. CDR3 nucleotide sequence: TGTGCCAGCAGTTACTCTCAGGGCCCCTACGAGCAGTACTTC.

This clone was observed once. This chain links TRBV30 with TRBJ1-1, with TRBD1 matching over 8 bases. The CDR3 runs to 13 residues. V shed 5 bases, J shed 3 bases, and the junction held 5 bases outside the gene matches. CDR1 is GTSNPN and CDR2 is SVGIG in the germline V gene (reference sequence). The CDR3 DNA reads as TGTGCCTGGCTCAGGGGGCTTGACACTGAAGCTTTCTTT. Residues: CAWLRGLDTEAFF.

V gene TRBV6-5 combines with J gene TRBJ1-2, with D possibly TRBD1 on 5 matching bases. V was shortened by 6 bases and J by 6 bases, with 11 bases between the two germline ends. The germline V gene has CDR1 MNHEY and CDR2 SVGAGI. The CDR3 consists of 12 residues. CDR3 sequence reads: CASRGLGDGYTF. CDR3 DNA: TGTGCCAGCAGGGGACTTGGAGATGGCTACACCTTC.

This chain joins TRBV18 and TRBJ2-1; 14 bases align to TRBD2. Germline V gene sequence: CDR1 KGHSH, CDR2 LQKENI. This CDR3 comprises 16 residues. V lost 4 bases, J lost 7 bases, and 6 bases stayed unmatched. The CDR3 region has the DNA TGTGCCAGCTCACGTGGGACTAGCGGGAGTAGGAATGAGCAGTTCTTC. The encoded protein is CASSRGTSGSRNEQFF.

The rearrangement joins TRBV6-1 to TRBJ2-2, with a weak D call TRBD2 (5 bases). Germline CDR1 and CDR2: MNHNS and SASEGT. This CDR3 region has 13 residues. With 4 bases removed from V and 5 bases from J, the gap between germline ends came to 8 bases. The CDR3 reads CASSVEGTGELFF. CDR3 DNA sequence: TGTGCCAGCAGTGTTGAGGGTACCGGGGAGCTGTTTTTT.

V usage is TRBV4-1 and J usage is TRBJ2-7; no reliable D call. V dropped 2 bases and J dropped 10 bases, with 15 bases sitting between them. This CDR3 has 13 amino acids. Germline V gene lookup returns CDR1 MGHRA and CDR2 YSYEKL. CDR3: CASSQYFSASQYF. CDR3 coding DNA: TGCGCCAGCAGCCAATACTTTTCCGCTTCTCAGTACTTC.

This chain connects TRBV28 to TRBJ2-5, with D perhaps TRBD1 (6 bases). Trimming shortened V by 5 bases and J by 4 bases, and 14 bases separated the two germline ends. CDR1 and CDR2 from the germline V gene are MDHEN and SYDVKM. This CDR3 spans 14 amino acids. Written as DNA, the CDR3 is TGTGCCAGCAGTCCCGCAGGGGCCGGAGAGACCCAGTACTTC. This translates into CASSPAGAGETQYF.

The J gene is TRBJ2-2, the V gene TRBV27; D gene ambiguous. With 5 bases removed from V and 3 bases from J, the gap between germline ends came to 19 bases. Germline assignment: CDR1 MNHEY and CDR2 SMNVEV (reference sequence). The CDR3 sequence is 17 residues long. This CDR3 reads CASSPRSASADTGELFF. The CDR3 DNA follows: TGTGCCAGCAGTCCCCGTTCGGCGAGCGCTGACACCGGGGAGCTGTTTTTT.